A selection of T cell receptor beta chains follows, all from one sample in a study of T cells in Graves' hyperthyroidism and ophthalmopathy. A single record per CDR3 protein comes from TCRdb applying MiXCR to the multiplex PCR reads. The table shows about 270,000 distinct CDR3 sequences, with almost 25% occurring only once. Sequencing was done on a sample of blood. These receptors originate from a woman aged 35 to 49 with Graves' ophthalmopathy. CDR3s include the opening cysteine and the closing phenylalanine or tryptophan. Each record gives: CDR3 protein, CDR3 DNA, V gene, clone size, D gene, CDR3 length, J gene. D genes are given only for firm matches. A clone size is listed for some rows: how often the clone was seen (once, few, many), or a class if it is expanded.

CDR3 protein: CASSYRQVGYGYTF; CDR3 DNA: TGTGCCAGCAGTTACAGACAGGTCGGCTATGGCTACACCTTC; V gene: TRBV6-2/TRBV6-3; clone size: NA; D gene: NA; CDR3 length: 14; J gene: TRBJ1-2
CDR3 protein: CASKETESYEQFF; CDR3 DNA: TGCGCCAGCAAGGAGACAGAATCCTACGAGCAGTTCTTC; V gene: TRBV10-2; clone size: NA; D gene: NA; CDR3 length: 13; J gene: TRBJ2-1
CDR3 protein: CATITGASDFSGNTIYF; CDR3 DNA: TGTGCCACCATCACAGGGGCCTCGGATTTCTCTGGAAACACCATATATTTT; V gene: TRBV24-1; clone size: many; D gene: TRBD1; CDR3 length: 17; J gene: TRBJ1-3
CDR3 protein: CASSDGGTSGNEETQYF; CDR3 DNA: TGTGCCAGCAGTGACGGGGGGACTAGCGGCAACGAAGAGACCCAGTACTTC; V gene: TRBV6-4; clone size: many; D gene: TRBD2; CDR3 length: 17; J gene: TRBJ2-5
CDR3 protein: CASSLVGDAVGNTIYF; CDR3 DNA: TGCGCCAGCAGCTTGGTCGGGGACGCGGTTGGAAACACCATATATTTT; V gene: TRBV5-1; clone size: many; D gene: NA; CDR3 length: 16; J gene: TRBJ1-3
CDR3 protein: CASSYSGATDSPLHF; CDR3 DNA: TGTGCCAGCAGTTACTCGGGGGCTACGGATTCACCCCTCCACTTT; V gene: TRBV6-5; clone size: few; D gene: NA; CDR3 length: 15; J gene: TRBJ1-6
CDR3 protein: CASSPWGAEAFF; CDR3 DNA: TGTGCCAGCAGTCCTTGGGGCGCGGAGGCTTTCTTT; V gene: TRBV12-3/TRBV12-4; clone size: NA; D gene: NA; CDR3 length: 12; J gene: TRBJ1-1
CDR3 protein: CASSPTGNTDTQYF; CDR3 DNA: TGTGCCAGCAGCCCGACAGGGAACACAGATACGCAGTATTTT; V gene: TRBV7-3; clone size: many; D gene: TRBD1; CDR3 length: 14; J gene: TRBJ2-3
CDR3 protein: CASSSGGVGRTEAFF; CDR3 DNA: TGCGCCAGCAGCTCGGGCGGTGTGGGGAGGACTGAAGCTTTCTTT; V gene: TRBV5-1; clone size: many; D gene: NA; CDR3 length: 15; J gene: TRBJ1-1
CDR3 protein: CATSRDGQGGSTEAFF; CDR3 DNA: TGTGCCACCAGCAGAGACGGGCAGGGAGGAAGCACTGAAGCTTTCTTT; V gene: TRBV15; clone size: many; D gene: NA; CDR3 length: 16; J gene: TRBJ1-1
CDR3 protein: CASSPIGGLSNYGYTF; CDR3 DNA: TGTGCCAGCTCACCAATAGGGGGACTCTCTAACTATGGCTACACCTTC; V gene: TRBV18; clone size: many; D gene: NA; CDR3 length: 16; J gene: TRBJ1-2
CDR3 protein: CASSLDRVAEAFF; CDR3 DNA: TGTGCCAGCAGTCTCGACAGGGTAGCTGAAGCTTTCTTT; V gene: TRBV6-5; clone size: many; D gene: TRBD1; CDR3 length: 13; J gene: TRBJ1-1
CDR3 protein: CASREVGVGGYEQYF; CDR3 DNA: TGTGCCAGCCGAGAGGTGGGCGTCGGCGGATACGAGCAGTACTTC; V gene: TRBV11-1; clone size: NA; D gene: NA; CDR3 length: 15; J gene: TRBJ2-7
CDR3 protein: CASSGGQGREQYF; CDR3 DNA: TGCGCCAGCAGCGGGGGACAGGGGCGCGAGCAGTACTTC; V gene: TRBV5-1; clone size: many; D gene: TRBD1; CDR3 length: 13; J gene: TRBJ2-7
CDR3 protein: CASRPTGVFTEAFF; CDR3 DNA: TGTGCCAGCAGACCGACAGGGGTTTTTACTGAAGCTTTCTTT; V gene: TRBV6-1; clone size: many; D gene: TRBD1; CDR3 length: 14; J gene: TRBJ1-1
CDR3 protein: CASSLGGGYNSPLHF; CDR3 DNA: TGTGCCAGCAGTTTAGGGGGAGGATATAATTCACCCCTCCACTTT; V gene: TRBV12-3/TRBV12-4; clone size: many; D gene: NA; CDR3 length: 15; J gene: TRBJ1-6
CDR3 protein: CASRVLGTEAFF; CDR3 DNA: TGTGCCAGCAGAGTTTTAGGTACTGAAGCTTTCTTT; V gene: TRBV28; clone size: once; D gene: NA; CDR3 length: 12; J gene: TRBJ1-1
CDR3 protein: CASSPWTNSYEQYF; CDR3 DNA: TGTGCCAGCAGCCCATGGACTAACTCCTACGAGCAGTACTTC; V gene: TRBV3-1; clone size: many; D gene: NA; CDR3 length: 14; J gene: TRBJ2-7
CDR3 protein: CASSYSTLITGELFF; CDR3 DNA: TGTGCCAGCAGTTACTCGACTCTGATCACCGGGGAGCTGTTTTTT; V gene: TRBV6-5; clone size: many; D gene: NA; CDR3 length: 15; J gene: TRBJ2-2
CDR3 protein: CASSSNLAGIQETQYF; CDR3 DNA: TGTGCCAGCAGTTCCAACCTAGCGGGAATCCAAGAGACCCAGTACTTC; V gene: TRBV27; clone size: NA; D gene: TRBD2; CDR3 length: 16; J gene: TRBJ2-5
CDR3 protein: CAISEPAPGTSGRLGTGELFF; CDR3 DNA: TGTGCCATCAGTGAGCCGGCCCCCGGGACTAGCGGGAGATTGGGGACCGGGGAGCTGTTTTTT; V gene: TRBV10-3; clone size: many; D gene: TRBD2; CDR3 length: 21; J gene: TRBJ2-2
CDR3 protein: CASSVDGINQPQHF; CDR3 DNA: TGTGCCAGCAGCGTCGACGGAATCAATCAGCCCCAGCATTTT; V gene: TRBV7-2; clone size: NA; D gene: NA; CDR3 length: 14; J gene: TRBJ1-5
CDR3 protein: CASSRQEGDIQYF; CDR3 DNA: TGTGCCAGCAGCCGACAGGAGGGGGACATTCAGTACTTC; V gene: TRBV7-3; clone size: many; D gene: NA; CDR3 length: 13; J gene: TRBJ2-4
CDR3 protein: CASSYLAGPGTQYF; CDR3 DNA: TGTGCCAGCAGTTACTTAGCGGGCCCGGGGACCCAGTACTTC; V gene: TRBV28; clone size: many; D gene: TRBD2; CDR3 length: 14; J gene: TRBJ2-5
CDR3 protein: CAWSLWTPPLEQYF; CDR3 DNA: TGTGCCTGGAGTCTCTGGACTCCCCCCCTCGAGCAGTACTTC; V gene: TRBV30; clone size: many; D gene: NA; CDR3 length: 14; J gene: TRBJ2-7
CDR3 protein: CSAGRLADEQYF; CDR3 DNA: TGCAGTGCTGGCAGACTAGCGGACGAGCAGTACTTC; V gene: TRBV20-1; clone size: NA; D gene: TRBD2; CDR3 length: 12; J gene: TRBJ2-7
CDR3 protein: CSANPGQGSNGYTF; CDR3 DNA: TGCAGTGCTAATCCGGGACAGGGATCGAATGGCTACACCTTC; V gene: TRBV20-1; clone size: NA; D gene: TRBD1; CDR3 length: 14; J gene: TRBJ1-2
CDR3 protein: CASSPTGGLETQYF; CDR3 DNA: TGTGCCAGCTCACCCACTGGGGGGCTAGAGACCCAGTACTTC; V gene: TRBV18; clone size: few; D gene: NA; CDR3 length: 14; J gene: TRBJ2-5
CDR3 protein: CAWRRGTTQQGRDGYTF; CDR3 DNA: TGTGCCTGGAGGAGAGGTACTACACAACAGGGGAGGGATGGCTACACCTTC; V gene: TRBV30; clone size: NA; D gene: TRBD1; CDR3 length: 17; J gene: TRBJ1-2
CDR3 protein: CASSYSPGQQMIYGYTF; CDR3 DNA: TGTGCCAGCAGTTACTCGCCGGGACAACAGATGATATATGGCTACACCTTC; V gene: TRBV6-2/TRBV6-3; clone size: NA; D gene: NA; CDR3 length: 17; J gene: TRBJ1-2
CDR3 protein: CASTTWATSSYEQYF; CDR3 DNA: TGTGCCAGCACGACCTGGGCTACGAGCTCCTACGAGCAGTACTTC; V gene: TRBV6-5; clone size: many; D gene: NA; CDR3 length: 15; J gene: TRBJ2-7
CDR3 protein: CASSYGGRVSTEAFF; CDR3 DNA: TGTGCCAGCAGTTACGGCGGCAGGGTTTCCACTGAAGCTTTCTTT; V gene: TRBV6-5; clone size: NA; D gene: NA; CDR3 length: 15; J gene: TRBJ1-1
CDR3 protein: CASSQDLLVGAYEQYF; CDR3 DNA: TGCGCCAGCAGCCAAGATTTATTGGTCGGCGCGTACGAGCAGTACTTC; V gene: TRBV4-1; clone size: many; D gene: NA; CDR3 length: 16; J gene: TRBJ2-7
CDR3 protein: CAARGWRYEQYF; CDR3 DNA: TGTGCCGCTAGGGGCTGGCGGTACGAGCAGTACTTC; V gene: TRBV27; clone size: many; D gene: NA; CDR3 length: 12; J gene: TRBJ2-7
CDR3 protein: CRAGQRAETQYF; CDR3 DNA: TGCAGAGCAGGCCAGCGGGCAGAGACCCAGTACTTC; V gene: TRBV20-1; clone size: NA; D gene: NA; CDR3 length: 12; J gene: TRBJ2-5
CDR3 protein: CASSVQGGEDYGYTF; CDR3 DNA: TGTGCCAGCAGCGTACAAGGAGGGGAGGACTATGGCTACACCTTC; V gene: TRBV9; clone size: NA; D gene: NA; CDR3 length: 15; J gene: TRBJ1-2
CDR3 protein: CASSAIQGEAFF; CDR3 DNA: TGTGCCAGCAGCGCCATCCAGGGGGAAGCTTTCTTT; V gene: TRBV9; clone size: many; D gene: NA; CDR3 length: 12; J gene: TRBJ1-1
CDR3 protein: CASSQDARLAIQYF; CDR3 DNA: TGCGCCAGCAGCCAAGATGCGAGACTAGCGATTCAGTACTTC; V gene: TRBV4-1; clone size: few; D gene: TRBD2; CDR3 length: 14; J gene: TRBJ2-4
CDR3 protein: CASSYSSGGSYEQYF; CDR3 DNA: TGTGCCAGCAGTTACTCGTCCGGGGGCTCCTACGAGCAGTACTTC; V gene: TRBV6-2/TRBV6-3; clone size: NA; D gene: NA; CDR3 length: 15; J gene: TRBJ2-7
CDR3 protein: CASRPRPGYEQYF; CDR3 DNA: TGTGCCAGCAGACCCAGACCAGGCTACGAGCAGTACTTC; V gene: TRBV12-3/TRBV12-4; clone size: NA; D gene: NA; CDR3 length: 13; J gene: TRBJ2-7
CDR3 protein: CASSFIGSSGNTIYF; CDR3 DNA: TGTGCCAGCAGTTTTATCGGGAGCTCTGGAAACACCATATATTTT; V gene: TRBV28; clone size: NA; D gene: NA; CDR3 length: 15; J gene: TRBJ1-3
CDR3 protein: CASSYTSGISYEQYF; CDR3 DNA: TGTGCCAGCAGTTACACAAGCGGGATCTCCTACGAGCAGTACTTC; V gene: TRBV6-2/TRBV6-3; clone size: NA; D gene: TRBD2; CDR3 length: 15; J gene: TRBJ2-7
CDR3 protein: CRVPFNTEAFF; CDR3 DNA: TGCAGGGTCCCCTTTAACACTGAAGCTTTCTTT; V gene: TRBV20-1; clone size: many; D gene: NA; CDR3 length: 11; J gene: TRBJ1-1